A selection of T cell receptor beta chains follows, all from one sample in a study of T cells in tuberculosis. Profiling relied on immunoSEQ multiplex PCR, and the TCRdb table lists in-frame clones only, not all of them. The data contain tens of thousands of clones, around 94% of them singletons. Sequencing used PBMCs, obtained at tuberculosis diagnosis. The receptors shown here come from an adult with tuberculosis. CDR3s include the opening cysteine and the closing phenylalanine or tryptophan. Fields, in order: J gene, V gene, clone size, D gene, CDR3 protein, CDR3 DNA. D genes are given only for firm matches. Where a row states a size, it is once, few, many or the class of an expanded clone; other rows omit it.

j_gene: TRBJ1-5; v_gene: TRBV27; abundance: -; d_gene: TRBD1; CDR3aa: CASSLSRQGHQPQHF; CDR3nt: TGTGCCAGCAGTTTATCGAGACAGGGTCATCAGCCCCAGCATTTT
j_gene: TRBJ1-4; v_gene: TRBV5-1; abundance: -; d_gene: -; CDR3aa: CASSLDRDGGKLFF; CDR3nt: TGCGCCAGCAGCTTGGACAGGGATGGGGGAAAACTGTTTTTT
j_gene: TRBJ2-7; v_gene: TRBV28; abundance: -; d_gene: -; CDR3aa: CASSRATESLWEQYF; CDR3nt: TGTGCCAGCAGTCGCGCGACTGAGTCCCTGTGGGAGCAGTACTTC
j_gene: TRBJ2-5; v_gene: TRBV11-2; abundance: -; d_gene: -; CDR3aa: CASSLLFEGFSQETQYF; CDR3nt: TGTGCCAGCAGCTTACTTTTTGAGGGTTTTTCCCAAGAGACCCAGTACTTC
j_gene: TRBJ1-5; v_gene: TRBV2; abundance: once; d_gene: TRBD1; CDR3aa: CASRWDRYSNQPQHF; CDR3nt: TGTGCCAGCAGGTGGGACAGATATAGCAATCAGCCCCAGCATTTT
j_gene: TRBJ1-1; v_gene: TRBV2; abundance: -; d_gene: -; CDR3aa: CASSDAARSLAFF; CDR3nt: TGTGCCAGCAGTGACGCAGCCCGGAGTCTAGCTTTCTTT
j_gene: TRBJ2-5; v_gene: TRBV7-2; abundance: -; d_gene: TRBD2; CDR3aa: CASSLELAGGRETQYF; CDR3nt: TGTGCCAGCAGCTTAGAACTAGCGGGGGGGCGGGAGACCCAGTACTTC
j_gene: TRBJ1-3; v_gene: TRBV14; abundance: -; d_gene: -; CDR3aa: CASSPLGGFSGNTIYF; CDR3nt: TGTGCCAGCAGCCCTCTCGGGGGTTTCTCTGGAAACACCATATATTTT
j_gene: TRBJ1-1; v_gene: TRBV4-3; abundance: -; d_gene: -; CDR3aa: CASSGYRDTEAFF; CDR3nt: TGCGCCAGCAGCGGATACCGGGACACTGAAGCTTTCTTT
j_gene: TRBJ1-2; v_gene: TRBV6-1; abundance: -; d_gene: -; CDR3aa: CASSEAGGQANYGYTF; CDR3nt: TGTGCCAGCAGTGAAGCAGGGGGACAAGCTAACTATGGCTACACCTTC
j_gene: TRBJ2-2; v_gene: TRBV11-3; abundance: -; d_gene: -; CDR3aa: CASSSRSGRNTGELFF; CDR3nt: TGTGCCAGCAGCTCCCGGTCGGGGAGAAACACCGGGGAGCTGTTTTTT
j_gene: TRBJ2-7; v_gene: TRBV14; abundance: -; d_gene: TRBD1; CDR3aa: CASSQAGTGRVEQYF; CDR3nt: TGTGCCAGCAGCCAAGCCGGGACAGGGAGGGTCGAGCAGTACTTC
j_gene: TRBJ2-1; v_gene: TRBV6-5; abundance: few; d_gene: TRBD2; CDR3aa: CASSTTSGALNEQFF; CDR3nt: TGTGCCAGCAGCACGACTAGCGGGGCCCTCAATGAGCAGTTCTTC
j_gene: TRBJ2-2; v_gene: TRBV2; abundance: -; d_gene: TRBD1; CDR3aa: CASRDRLSNGELFF; CDR3nt: TGTGCCAGCAGGGACAGGCTCTCGAATGGGGAGCTGTTTTTT
j_gene: TRBJ2-7; v_gene: TRBV9; abundance: -; d_gene: TRBD2; CDR3aa: CASSGGLAGGSYEQYF; CDR3nt: TGTGCCAGCAGCGGTGGACTAGCGGGGGGGTCCTACGAGCAGTACTTC
j_gene: TRBJ1-6; v_gene: TRBV18; abundance: -; d_gene: TRBD1; CDR3aa: CASSPPDRGTYNSPLHF; CDR3nt: TGTGCCAGCTCACCACCGGACAGGGGTACCTATAATTCACCCCTCCACTTT
j_gene: TRBJ2-2; v_gene: TRBV2; abundance: -; d_gene: -; CDR3aa: CASTHDSTNTGELFF; CDR3nt: TGTGCCAGCACCCATGACAGTACAAACACCGGGGAGCTGTTTTTT
j_gene: TRBJ1-2; v_gene: TRBV5-1; abundance: -; d_gene: TRBD1; CDR3aa: CASSQQGASYGYTF; CDR3nt: TGCGCCAGCAGCCAACAGGGGGCCTCCTATGGCTACACCTTC
j_gene: TRBJ1-6; v_gene: TRBV2; abundance: -; d_gene: -; CDR3aa: CATTGGFASPLHF; CDR3nt: TGTGCCACCACGGGGGGCTTTGCCTCACCCCTCCACTTT
j_gene: TRBJ1-2; v_gene: TRBV5-1; abundance: -; d_gene: TRBD1; CDR3aa: CASSLEGTAYGYTF; CDR3nt: TGCGCCAGCAGCTTGGAAGGGACAGCCTATGGCTACACCTTC
j_gene: TRBJ2-2; v_gene: TRBV18; abundance: -; d_gene: TRBD1; CDR3aa: CASSPRLGEQGKGTGELFF; CDR3nt: TGTGCCAGCTCACCACGATTGGGAGAACAGGGGAAAGGCACCGGGGAGCTGTTTTTT
j_gene: TRBJ2-1; v_gene: TRBV5-1; abundance: -; d_gene: -; CDR3aa: CASSLTDSSYNEQFF; CDR3nt: TGCGCCAGCAGCTTAACAGATAGCTCCTACAATGAGCAGTTCTTC
j_gene: TRBJ1-5; v_gene: TRBV9; abundance: -; d_gene: TRBD1; CDR3aa: CASSTGTGGQPQHF; CDR3nt: TGTGCCAGCAGTACCGGGACAGGGGGTCAGCCCCAGCATTTT
j_gene: TRBJ1-3; v_gene: TRBV6-6; abundance: -; d_gene: -; CDR3aa: CASSSIGGLNGNTIYF; CDR3nt: TGTGCCAGCAGTTCCATCGGGGGATTGAATGGAAACACCATATATTTT
j_gene: TRBJ2-3; v_gene: TRBV2; abundance: -; d_gene: -; CDR3aa: CASLGGFQGATQYF; CDR3nt: TGTGCCAGCTTGGGGGGGTTTCAGGGGGCGACGCAGTATTTT
j_gene: TRBJ1-5; v_gene: TRBV7-2; abundance: once; d_gene: -; CDR3aa: CASSLVSGNQPQHF; CDR3nt: TGTGCCAGCAGCTTAGTGTCTGGCAATCAGCCCCAGCATTTT
j_gene: TRBJ1-1; v_gene: TRBV30; abundance: -; d_gene: -; CDR3aa: CAWSVSRNTEAFF; CDR3nt: TGTGCCTGGAGTGTAAGTAGGAACACTGAAGCTTTCTTT
j_gene: TRBJ2-3; v_gene: TRBV5-1; abundance: -; d_gene: TRBD1; CDR3aa: CASSSGQGPDTQYF; CDR3nt: TGCGCCAGCAGCTCGGGACAGGGGCCAGATACGCAGTATTTT
j_gene: TRBJ1-6; v_gene: TRBV28; abundance: -; d_gene: TRBD1; CDR3aa: CASRGGQGLLHF; CDR3nt: TGTGCCAGCAGGGGCGGACAGGGGCTCCTCCACTTT
j_gene: TRBJ2-2; v_gene: TRBV2; abundance: once; d_gene: -; CDR3aa: CASRETGELFF; CDR3nt: TGTGCCAGCAGAGAGACCGGGGAGCTGTTTTTT
j_gene: TRBJ2-7; v_gene: TRBV5-1; abundance: -; d_gene: -; CDR3aa: CASSFFVGATYEQYF; CDR3nt: TGCGCCAGCAGCTTTTTCGTAGGAGCGACCTACGAGCAGTACTTC
j_gene: TRBJ2-1; v_gene: TRBV7-8; abundance: -; d_gene: TRBD2; CDR3aa: CASRVAGGPGNEQFF; CDR3nt: TGTGCCAGCAGGGTAGCGGGGGGGCCCGGCAATGAGCAGTTCTTC
j_gene: TRBJ1-5; v_gene: TRBV28; abundance: -; d_gene: -; CDR3aa: CASNFGQNNQPQHF; CDR3nt: TGTGCCAGCAACTTTGGACAGAACAATCAGCCCCAGCATTTT
j_gene: TRBJ2-3; v_gene: TRBV5-1; abundance: -; d_gene: -; CDR3aa: CASSEYRDTDTQYF; CDR3nt: TGCGCCAGCAGCGAATACAGGGACACAGATACGCAGTATTTT
j_gene: TRBJ1-4; v_gene: TRBV4-3; abundance: -; d_gene: TRBD1; CDR3aa: CASSQGTGINEKLFF; CDR3nt: TGCGCCAGCAGCCAAGGGACAGGCATTAATGAAAAACTGTTTTTT
j_gene: TRBJ1-2; v_gene: TRBV5-8; abundance: -; d_gene: -; CDR3aa: CASSLQNRNLDTF; CDR3nt: TGTGCCAGCAGCTTGCAAAACAGGAACTTGGACACCTTC
j_gene: TRBJ1-3; v_gene: TRBV28; abundance: -; d_gene: -; CDR3aa: CASSFLTGRSMETIYF; CDR3nt: TGTGCCAGCAGTTTCTTGACAGGACGCTCTATGGAGACCATATATTTT
j_gene: TRBJ2-7; v_gene: TRBV5-1; abundance: -; d_gene: -; CDR3aa: CASRKQGFVLDEQYF; CDR3nt: TGCGCCAGCAGGAAACAGGGATTCGTTTTGGACGAGCAGTACTTC
j_gene: TRBJ2-7; v_gene: TRBV19; abundance: -; d_gene: TRBD1; CDR3aa: CASSTDRGEIEQYF; CDR3nt: TGTGCCAGTAGTACCGACAGGGGAGAGATCGAGCAGTACTTC
j_gene: TRBJ2-3; v_gene: TRBV11-3; abundance: -; d_gene: -; CDR3aa: CASSASYGNTLSTDTQYF; CDR3nt: TGTGCCAGCAGCGCCTCATACGGGAACACCCTAAGCACAGATACGCAGTATTTT
j_gene: TRBJ1-1; v_gene: TRBV2; abundance: -; d_gene: -; CDR3aa: CASSVGGGRTEAFF; CDR3nt: TGTGCCAGCAGTGTGGGAGGGGGACGCACTGAAGCTTTCTTT
j_gene: TRBJ1-2; v_gene: TRBV2; abundance: -; d_gene: TRBD1; CDR3aa: CAGSRDRGDHGYTF; CDR3nt: TGTGCCGGAAGTAGGGACAGGGGGGATCATGGCTACACCTTC
j_gene: TRBJ2-3; v_gene: TRBV5-4; abundance: -; d_gene: TRBD2; CDR3aa: CASSLGVGVAGSTDTQYF; CDR3nt: TGTGCCAGCAGCTTGGGGGTTGGGGTAGCGGGGAGCACAGATACGCAGTATTTT
j_gene: TRBJ1-5; v_gene: TRBV19; abundance: -; d_gene: TRBD1; CDR3aa: CASSIQSGGYQPQHF; CDR3nt: TGTGCCAGTAGTATCCAATCAGGGGGTTATCAGCCCCAGCATTTT
j_gene: TRBJ2-7; v_gene: TRBV5-1; abundance: once; d_gene: TRBD1; CDR3aa: CASSSQDRAYEQYF; CDR3nt: TGCGCCAGCAGCTCCCAAGACAGGGCCTACGAGCAGTACTTC
j_gene: TRBJ1-2; v_gene: TRBV7-2; abundance: -; d_gene: -; CDR3aa: CASSLDGYGYTF; CDR3nt: TGTGCCAGCAGCTTAGACGGCTATGGCTACACCTTC
j_gene: TRBJ2-3; v_gene: TRBV7-2; abundance: -; d_gene: TRBD2; CDR3aa: CASSLVPLAGVADTQYF; CDR3nt: TGTGCCAGCAGCCTAGTCCCCCTAGCGGGGGTCGCAGATACGCAGTATTTT
j_gene: TRBJ2-7; v_gene: TRBV11-3; abundance: -; d_gene: TRBD1; CDR3aa: CASSDTGGKNEQYF; CDR3nt: TGTGCCAGCAGCGATACAGGGGGAAAGAACGAGCAGTACTTC
j_gene: TRBJ2-7; v_gene: TRBV21-1; abundance: -; d_gene: -; CDR3aa: CASSSDSRGYEQYF; CDR3nt: TGTGCCAGCAGCAGTGATAGCCGGGGGTACGAGCAGTACTTC
j_gene: TRBJ1-5; v_gene: TRBV7-2; abundance: -; d_gene: -; CDR3aa: CASSPRGGDQPQHF; CDR3nt: TGTGCCAGCAGCCCGCGGGGGGGGGATCAGCCCCAGCATTTT
j_gene: TRBJ2-7; v_gene: TRBV6-5; abundance: -; d_gene: -; CDR3aa: CASRQTSSYEQYF; CDR3nt: TGTGCCAGCAGACAGACAAGCTCCTACGAGCAGTACTTC
j_gene: TRBJ1-6; v_gene: TRBV6-5; abundance: -; d_gene: -; CDR3aa: CASSRDRSNSPLHF; CDR3nt: TGTGCCAGCAGTCGAGACAGGAGTAATTCACCCCTCCACTTT
j_gene: TRBJ2-2; v_gene: TRBV11-2; abundance: -; d_gene: -; CDR3aa: CASSFESGASGELFF; CDR3nt: TGTGCCAGCAGCTTTGAGTCTGGGGCTTCCGGGGAGCTGTTTTTT
j_gene: TRBJ1-1; v_gene: TRBV10-2; abundance: -; d_gene: TRBD1; CDR3aa: CASSTQGRTEAFF; CDR3nt: TGCGCCAGCAGCACACAGGGGCGGACTGAAGCTTTCTTT
j_gene: TRBJ1-2; v_gene: TRBV19; abundance: -; d_gene: -; CDR3aa: CASSIGLSRVDGYTF; CDR3nt: TGTGCCAGTAGTATAGGTTTGTCCAGGGTTGATGGCTACACCTTC
j_gene: TRBJ2-7; v_gene: TRBV4-2; abundance: -; d_gene: -; CDR3aa: CASSQLDIGAGYEQYF; CDR3nt: TGTGCCAGCAGCCAATTAGATATAGGGGCTGGGTACGAGCAGTACTTC
j_gene: TRBJ2-5; v_gene: TRBV12-5; abundance: -; d_gene: TRBD2; CDR3aa: CASGKFREGETQYF; CDR3nt: TGTGCTAGTGGGAAATTCAGGGAGGGAGAGACCCAGTACTTC